This record looks at one T cell receptor (beta chain) sequence and its context. Here immunoSEQ multiplex PCR was the method, and the copy in TCRdb shows in-frame clones only, minus some. The table has some 630,000 clones, about two thirds seen once. The record originates from a study of shared clonotypes between healthy human individuals. This CDR3 spans 16 amino acids. The sequencing sample was made of memory CD4+ T cells sorted from blood. Subset in this sample: CD45RA-negative fraction. The V and J genes are TRBV1 and TRBJ2-1; TRBD2 is the table's D call and was not checked against the DNA. TRBV1 is tagged as a pseudogene. The clonotype originates from a woman aged 25 to 45 in good health. The CDR3 here is CTSSQGTSGSSNEQFF. The CDR3, as DNA: TGCACCAGCAGCCAAGGGACTAGCGGGAGTAGCAATGAGCAGTTCTTC.